This is a list of T cell receptor beta chains from one sample in a study of OX40 agonist ivuxolimab in advanced cancers. Sequenced by immunoSEQ multiplex PCR; TCRdb stores in-frame clones only, minus some. The table records 77,000 or so clones, around 85% of them present only once. The material was CD4+ or CD8+ T cells sorted from blood, obtained in a trial of the OX40 agonist ivuxolimab. These receptors all come from an adult with an advanced solid tumor such as melanoma, head and neck, liver or kidney cancer. Each CDR3 is given with its conserved first and last residue. Each record gives: V gene, CDR3 protein.

v_gene: TRBV7-2
CDR3aa: CASSLSPFTETQYF

v_gene: TRBV5-1
CDR3aa: CASLDIQGTEAFF

v_gene: TRBV11-3
CDR3aa: CASSPPGNNEQFF

v_gene: TRBV9
CDR3aa: CASSVATRGTEQFF

v_gene: TRBV9
CDR3aa: CASSVGGVFQSSYNEQFF

v_gene: TRBV6-1
CDR3aa: CASSDIGPYEQYF

v_gene: TRBV28
CDR3aa: CASSPGDLAGMRELFF

v_gene: TRBV5-6
CDR3aa: CASSSSVTGGSPLHF

v_gene: TRBV6-1
CDR3aa: CASSALGQKAKETQYF

v_gene: TRBV6-1
CDR3aa: CASSEDRVYGYTF

v_gene: TRBV5-1
CDR3aa: CASSPEGGMNGYTF

v_gene: TRBV28
CDR3aa: CASRPDTYSPLHF

v_gene: TRBV5-1
CDR3aa: CASSLNRVHDTQYF

v_gene: TRBV5-1
CDR3aa: CASSLDRQGSWTEAFF